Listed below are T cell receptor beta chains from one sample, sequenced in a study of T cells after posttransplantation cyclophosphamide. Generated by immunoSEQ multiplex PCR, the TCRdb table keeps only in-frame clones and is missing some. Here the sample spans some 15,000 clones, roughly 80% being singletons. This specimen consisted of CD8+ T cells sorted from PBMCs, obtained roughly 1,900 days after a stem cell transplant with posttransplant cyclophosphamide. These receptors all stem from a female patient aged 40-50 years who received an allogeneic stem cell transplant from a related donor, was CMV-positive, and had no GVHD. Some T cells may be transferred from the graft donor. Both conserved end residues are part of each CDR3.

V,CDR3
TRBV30,CAWRTISNQPQHF
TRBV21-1,CASIKGTGVYGYTF
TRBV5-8,CASSFGTEGAEAFF
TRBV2,CASRLNPHEQFF
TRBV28,CASSLTGDQPQHF
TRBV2,CASSDPRGYEQYF
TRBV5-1,CASSHGTGANYGYTF
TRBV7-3,CASSLGEGGDTQYF
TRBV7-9,CASSPQWRGPGVYNEQFF
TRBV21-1,CASSKVVEGAGELFF
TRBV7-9,CASSRGVAGDEQYF
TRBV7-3,CASSLPVLASPEQFF
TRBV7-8,CASSLVTDSHYGYTF
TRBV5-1,CASSAESALSAEAFF
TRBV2,CASSEVQQGWNQPQHF
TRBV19,CASSIAAGSSYNEQFF
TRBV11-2,CASSPTPALNYGYTF
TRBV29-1,CSTWGKGDGSYEQYF
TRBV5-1,CASSPGQGGFSEAFF
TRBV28,CASSSPLRDRDYEQYF
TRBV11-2,CASSLGRQGNPAKNIQYF
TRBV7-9,CASSYLKETQYF
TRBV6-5,CASRSGGRGTQYF
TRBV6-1,CASSDVLGQGYSPLHF
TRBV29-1,CSVEEREKYNEQFF
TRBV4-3,CASSQGRQGNYGYTF
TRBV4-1,CASSQEGTGEGTQYF
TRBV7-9,CASSLAQGDYGYTF
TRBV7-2,CASSPTYSGLLPSPLHF
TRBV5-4,CASSYMAWSFTDTQYF
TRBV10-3,CAISESVDRGDYGYTF
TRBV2,CASSRDTSSGNTIYF
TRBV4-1,CASSQDLGPSSTDTQYF
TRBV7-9,CASSDGDRRYGYTF
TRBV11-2,CASSFEGSYEQYF
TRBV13,CASSPTSGETQYF
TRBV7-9,CASSPFGTSGGNEQFF
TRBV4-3,CASSQAERTGELFF
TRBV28,CASSLREMRTDANTGELFF
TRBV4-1,CASSQVGIGGHRELFF
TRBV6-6,CASSYARETMNTEAFF
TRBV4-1,CASSQDSGNQPQHF
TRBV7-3,CASSLQGAAGANVLTF
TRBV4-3,CASSQDRTGGYEAFF
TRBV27,CASSLAGNTEAFF
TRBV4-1,CASSLGQNTGELFF
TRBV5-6,CASSLGAQGSNYGYTF
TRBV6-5,CASSRRGSGETQYF